The clone carrying this T cell receptor (beta chain) was seen a handful of times. This sample was included in a study of blood T cell repertoires in COVID-19. How the authors handled the data: Scientists estimated how many nucleated cells there were by amplifying reference gene primers. The protocol was immunoSEQ multiplex PCR, while the TCRdb copy is restricted to in-frame clones and leaves out a portion. V, J and clone size are those of that table, while D and trimming were read from the DNA. The table shows about 60,000 clones, with roughly 78% occurring only once. The CDR3 sequence is 13 residues long. V dropped 6 bases and J dropped 8 bases, with 14 bases sitting between them. Germline V gene lookup returns CDR1 SGHVS and CDR2 FQNEAQ.

The sample taken for sequencing was peripheral blood. This TCR was sampled from a woman older than 75 with acute or convalescent COVID-19. V is TRBV7-8 and J is TRBJ2-1, with TRBD2 as a possible D gene (5 bases). CDR3 bases: TGTGCCAGCAGGACCGGGATTGGAGATGAGCAGTTCTTC. Translated: CASRTGIGDEQFF.